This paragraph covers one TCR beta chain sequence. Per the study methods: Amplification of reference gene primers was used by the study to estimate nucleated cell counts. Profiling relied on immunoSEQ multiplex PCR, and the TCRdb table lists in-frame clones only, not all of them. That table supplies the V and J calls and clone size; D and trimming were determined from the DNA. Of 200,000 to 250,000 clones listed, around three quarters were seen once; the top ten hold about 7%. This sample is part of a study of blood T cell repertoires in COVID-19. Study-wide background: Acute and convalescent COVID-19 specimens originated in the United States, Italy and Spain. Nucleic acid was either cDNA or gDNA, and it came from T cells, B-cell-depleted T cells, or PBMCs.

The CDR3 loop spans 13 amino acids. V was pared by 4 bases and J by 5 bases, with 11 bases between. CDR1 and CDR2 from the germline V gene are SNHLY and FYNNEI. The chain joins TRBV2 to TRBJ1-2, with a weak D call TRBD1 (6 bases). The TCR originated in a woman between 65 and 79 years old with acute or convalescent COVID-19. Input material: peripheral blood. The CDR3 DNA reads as TGTGCCAGCAGTGCGGGCAGGGGTTATGGCTACACCTTC. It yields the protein CASSAGRGYGYTF.